This T cell receptor beta chain was sequenced during a study of Ad26.COV2.S vaccination and SARS-CoV-2 variants. The repertoire was sequenced with immunoSEQ multiplex PCR; TCRdb's copy has only in-frame clones and lacks some. This sample yields some 460,000 clones, of which about 89% are seen a single time; approximately 1.7% belongs to the top ten. Indicated treatment: over 15 received Ad26.COV2.S at low or high dose, single or two shots; several received placebo; per-sample allocation not given. After the first vaccine or placebo injection, samples were drawn on day 63. Per germline, CDR1 MNHEY and CDR2 SVGAGI. The V and J ends lost 6 bases and 5 bases respectively, with 11 bases between them. The CDR3 covers 12 residues.

This TCR came from a person aged 18-60 years who received the Ad26.COV2.S COVID-19 vaccine or a placebo. The sequencing here drew on peripheral blood, taken in a trial of Ad26.COV2.S vaccine versus placebo. The V call is TRBV6-5, the J call TRBJ2-7, with no clear D. The CDR3 nucleotides are TGTGCCAGCAGAGGTTTCGCCCACGAGCAGTACTTC. This sequence encodes CASRGFAHEQYF.